This is a list of T cell receptor beta chains from one sample in a study of blood T cell repertoires in COVID-19. Measured with immunoSEQ multiplex PCR; TCRdb has only the in-frame clones, and not every one. Of approximately 210,000 clones in the sample, approximately 84% were seen once. The sample taken for sequencing was peripheral blood. The receptors originated from a woman aged 50 to 65 with active or convalescent COVID-19. CDR3s include the opening cysteine and the closing phenylalanine or tryptophan. D genes are given only for firm matches. Clone size is not always given. Where it is, it says once, few, many or a class for expanded clones.

V	size	D	J	CDR3	DNA
TRBV2	-	-	TRBJ2-5	CASSPQGGETQYF	TGTGCCAGCAGTCCCCAGGGGGGAGAGACCCAGTACTTC
TRBV5-6	-	-	TRBJ1-1	CASSPRGDTEAFF	TGTGCCAGCAGCCCTAGGGGTGACACTGAAGCTTTCTTT
TRBV29-1	-	TRBD2	TRBJ2-7	CSVALWTSAQNYEQYF	TGCAGCGTTGCCCTTTGGACTAGCGCCCAGAATTACGAGCAGTACTTC
TRBV5-6	-	-	TRBJ1-3	CASSPRGGGRNTIYF	TGTGCCAGCAGCCCCCGGGGGGGCGGGAGAAACACCATATATTTT
TRBV12-3/TRBV12-4	-	-	TRBJ2-3	CASSLDSGTQYF	TGTGCCAGCAGTTTGGACTCAGGTACGCAGTATTTT
TRBV24-1	once	TRBD2	TRBJ2-3	CATSDFVGLAGYTDTQYF	TGTGCCACCAGTGATTTCGTCGGACTAGCGGGGTACACAGATACGCAGTATTTT
TRBV13	-	-	TRBJ1-1	CASSSEQGVYTEAFF	TGTGCCAGCAGCTCGGAACAGGGAGTGTACACTGAAGCTTTCTTT
TRBV3-1/TRBV3-2	-	-	TRBJ2-2	CASSQGLGTGELFF	TGTGCCAGCAGCCAAGGACTAGGGACCGGGGAGCTGTTTTTT
TRBV5-4	-	TRBD2	TRBJ2-2	CASSSVRGRDLTGELFF	TGTGCCAGCAGTTCCGTCCGGGGGAGGGACCTCACCGGGGAGCTGTTTTTT
TRBV28	-	-	TRBJ1-2	CASVDPRKFYGYTF	TGTGCCAGCGTAGATCCCCGTAAGTTCTATGGCTACACCTTC
TRBV18	-	TRBD1	TRBJ2-1	CASSPPRSGTGGNEQFF	TGTGCCAGCTCACCACCCCGTTCAGGGACAGGGGGCAATGAGCAGTTCTTC
TRBV30	-	-	TRBJ2-7	CAWKGDTASYEQYF	TGTGCCTGGAAAGGGGACACCGCCTCCTACGAGCAGTACTTC
TRBV5-4	-	TRBD2	TRBJ2-1	CASATTSGTYNEQFF	TGTGCCAGCGCTACAACTAGCGGCACCTACAATGAGCAGTTCTTC
TRBV6-1	-	TRBD1	TRBJ2-3	CASSDLGQAWDTQYF	TGTGCCAGCAGTGATCTAGGACAGGCATGGGATACGCAGTATTTT
TRBV6-5	-	TRBD1	TRBJ1-3	CASIGQGSGNTIYF	TGTGCCAGCATAGGACAGGGCTCTGGAAACACCATATATTTT
TRBV28	-	TRBD2	TRBJ2-3	CASSMSGRRNTQYF	TGTGCCAGCAGTATGAGCGGGAGGCGGAATACGCAGTATTTT
TRBV11-2	once	-	TRBJ2-2	CASSFTGGHTGELFF	TGTGCCAGCAGCTTCACCGGGGGACACACCGGGGAGCTGTTTTTT
TRBV28	-	-	TRBJ2-4	CASSLPGGSGYIQYF	TGTGCCAGCAGTCTCCCTGGGGGGAGTGGGTACATTCAGTACTTC
TRBV19	-	-	TRBJ1-1	CASSWSRNTEAFF	TGTGCCAGTAGTTGGTCGAGAAACACTGAAGCTTTCTTT
TRBV20-1	-	-	TRBJ2-7	CSASLPRGSYEQYF	TGCAGTGCTAGTTTGCCGCGGGGATCCTACGAGCAGTACTTC
TRBV28	-	TRBD1	TRBJ1-4	CASRPPGQGYEKLFF	TGTGCCAGCAGGCCCCCGGGACAGGGATATGAAAAACTGTTTTTT
TRBV14	-	-	TRBJ1-5	CASSQEGRQPQHF	TGTGCCAGCAGCCAAGAAGGGAGGCAGCCCCAGCATTTT
TRBV6-6	-	-	TRBJ1-2	CASSYSPETSYGYTF	TGTGCCAGCAGTTACTCCCCGGAAACTAGCTATGGCTACACCTTC
TRBV9	-	TRBD2	TRBJ2-1	CASSMLGLSEQFF	TGTGCCAGCAGTATGTTGGGACTAAGTGAGCAGTTCTTC
TRBV11-1	-	TRBD1	TRBJ1-4	CASSFNWETGDEKLFF	TGTGCCAGCAGCTTCAACTGGGAGACAGGGGATGAAAAACTGTTTTTT
TRBV6-1	-	-	TRBJ2-2	CASSEALGSGELFF	TGTGCCAGCAGTGAAGCGCTCGGGTCTGGGGAGCTGTTTTTT
TRBV5-1	few	-	TRBJ1-1	CASSPGQPFGTEAFF	TGCGCCAGCAGCCCGGGTCAACCCTTCGGCACTGAAGCTTTCTTT
TRBV28	-	-	TRBJ1-3	CASTYRGNTIYF	TGTGCCAGCACCTACAGGGGAAACACCATATATTTT
TRBV7-9	-	TRBD1	TRBJ1-5	CASSLGTGNQPQHF	TGTGCCAGCAGCTTAGGGACAGGGAATCAGCCCCAGCATTTT
TRBV5-1	-	TRBD1	TRBJ1-1	CASSWAGGGTEAFF	TGCGCCAGCAGCTGGGCAGGGGGCGGCACTGAAGCTTTCTTT